The present T cell receptor (beta chain) was sequenced within a study of shared clonotypes between healthy human individuals. Study at large: The study drew on two women and a few men aged 18 to 49 as donors. Overall study results and limits: Four donors held about 5% of naive CD4 clonotypes in common. An expected dependence of interdonor clonotype sharing on sequencing depth was noted.

Germline CDR1 MGHRA, CDR2 YSYEKL. This CDR3 comprises 15 residues. Trimming removed 1 base from V and 6 bases from J, with 13 bases in between. Naive CD8 isolation took CD45RO-negative cells positively selected for CCR7 and excluded terminally differentiated effector memory CD45RA+ cells. Caucasian adults residing in Nashville, Tennessee made up all the donors. With respect to this clone: The antigen is undetermined.

Using immunoSEQ multiplex PCR, the repertoire was profiled, and TCRdb retains in-frame clones only, with some absent. The sample has around 2,100,000 clones, approximately 94% seen once. The sample taken for sequencing was naive CD8+ T cells sorted from blood. This TCR came from a man aged 18-30 years in good health. The V and J genes are TRBV4-1 and TRBJ1-5, with D perhaps matching TRBD1 (6 bases). The CDR3 spells CASSQVEGGGQPQHF. The CDR3 DNA is TGCGCCAGCAGCCAAGTTGAGGGGGGAGGTCAGCCCCAGCATTTT.